The next 9 T cell receptor beta chains were all read from a single sample in a study of T cells generated in artificial thymic organoids. TCRalpha and TCRbeta libraries were amplified separately by semi-nested PCR with TRAC or TRBC reverse primers. TCRdb re-analysed the 5' RACE reads in MiXCR, keeping a single row per CDR3 protein. The data show 7,500 to 9,000 distinct CDR3 sequences, with around 17% seen just once and roughly 1.4% held by the top ten. Sequenced input: naive CD8+ T cells from the thymus. Subset meaning: CD3+TCRalphabeta+CD8SP T cells; for blood, CD45RO-CCR7+ naive CD8+ T cells. These receptors were obtained from a human donor who gave cord blood stem cells for thymic organoid culture, a cardiac surgery patient who gave postnatal thymus, or a blood donor (not recorded which).

This clonotype was recorded only once. V and J are TRBV4-1 and TRBJ1-5, with 7 bases matching TRBD1. The CDR3 loop spans 16 amino acids. Germline V gives CDR1 MGHRA, CDR2 YSYEKL. V lost 6 bases and J lost 5; bases outside the gene matches: 13. The chain's CDR3 is CASSQVAGGDDQPQHF. The CDR3 DNA reads as TGCGCCAGCAGTCAGGTGGCAGGGGGGGACGATCAGCCCCAGCATTTT.

By proportion, this clonotype is medium-sized. The CDR3 sequence is CASSGDGQYF. The CDR3 DNA reads TGTGCCAGCAGCGGAGATGGGCAGTACTTC. V gene TRBV7-9 combines with J gene TRBJ2-7, with D hard to call. Deletions cut 5 bases from V and 9 bases from J, with 8 bases between. CDR3 length: 10 amino acids. Germline-derived CDR1 and CDR2 are SEHNR and FQNEAQ (reference sequence).

Only a few counts were recorded for this clonotype. The chain has TRBV7-3 and TRBJ2-1; 13 bases are a match to TRBD2. The CDR3 extends over 16 amino acids. V gave up 2 bases and J gave up 7 bases; unmatched junction bases: 5. CDR1 SGHTA and CDR2 FQGTGA come from the germline V gene. The CDR3 sequence is CASSLWTSGSVNEQFF. CDR3 in DNA: TGTGCCAGCAGCTTATGGACTAGCGGGAGTGTGAATGAGCAGTTCTTC.

Judged by abundance, this clonotype is medium-sized. This sequence joins TRBV12-3 or TRBV12-4 and TRBJ1-1; 9 nucleotides align to TRBD1. This CDR3 has 14 residues. Trimming cost V 3 bases and J 3 bases; bases outside gene matches: 2. The CDR3 DNA follows: TGTGCCAGCAGTTTCGGACAGGGGCACACTGAAGCTTTCTTT. It is translated as CASSFGQGHTEAFF.

This chain uses TRBV4-1 with TRBJ2-1, with D tentatively TRBD1 or TRBD2 (5 bases each). The germline V gene encodes CDR1 MGHRA and CDR2 YSYEKL. Trimming removed 2 bases at V and 8 bases at J, with 7 bases between. The CDR3 loop spans 12 amino acids. The CDR3 DNA reads as TGCGCCAGCAGCCAACGGGGCGATGAGCAGTTCTTC. Its translation: CASSQRGDEQFF.

The rearrangement joins TRBV6-5 to TRBJ2-2; D possibly corresponds to TRBD2 (6 bases). With 6 bases removed from V and 4 bases from J, the gap between germline ends came to 15 bases. The CDR3 consists of 15 residues. The germline V gene has CDR1 MNHEY and CDR2 SVGAGI. The CDR3 protein is CASRYSAGTTGELFF. Here the CDR3 DNA reads TGTGCCAGCAGATACAGCGCGGGGACCACCGGGGAGCTGTTTTTT.

Concerning this clonotype itself: This may be a read error: a much more frequent sequence differs by one nucleotide. The V call is TRBV7-3, the J call TRBJ2-1; D unclear. Germline CDR1 reads SGHTA; CDR2 reads FQGTGA. The CDR3 covers 14 residues. The DNA for the CDR3 is TGTGTCAGCAGCCCCAGTGGGTCCTACAATGAGCAGTTCTTC. Translating gives CVSSPSGSYNEQFF.

This clonotype is medium-sized (0.01 to 0.1%) in the sample. The rearrangement joins TRBV4-1 to TRBJ1-1, with D possibly matching TRBD1 (5 bases). The germline V and J ends were trimmed by 2 bases and 10 bases, with 11 bases remaining between them. Germline V gives CDR1 MGHRA, CDR2 YSYEKL. The CDR3 covers 12 residues. The CDR3 loop is CASSQQGFGAFF. CDR3 nucleotides: TGCGCCAGCAGCCAACAGGGATTTGGAGCTTTCTTT.

This clonotype has ten or more counts. The J gene is TRBJ1-1, the V gene TRBV15; D remains ambiguous. Trimming removed 2 bases from V and 1 base from J, with 17 bases in between. The germline V gene has CDR1 LNHNV and CDR2 YYDKDF (reference sequence). This CDR3 spans 17 amino acids. The CDR3 DNA reads TGTGCCACCAGCAGACCCATCCTAGGGCTACAGAACACTGAAGCTTTCTTT. It translates to CATSRPILGLQNTEAFF.